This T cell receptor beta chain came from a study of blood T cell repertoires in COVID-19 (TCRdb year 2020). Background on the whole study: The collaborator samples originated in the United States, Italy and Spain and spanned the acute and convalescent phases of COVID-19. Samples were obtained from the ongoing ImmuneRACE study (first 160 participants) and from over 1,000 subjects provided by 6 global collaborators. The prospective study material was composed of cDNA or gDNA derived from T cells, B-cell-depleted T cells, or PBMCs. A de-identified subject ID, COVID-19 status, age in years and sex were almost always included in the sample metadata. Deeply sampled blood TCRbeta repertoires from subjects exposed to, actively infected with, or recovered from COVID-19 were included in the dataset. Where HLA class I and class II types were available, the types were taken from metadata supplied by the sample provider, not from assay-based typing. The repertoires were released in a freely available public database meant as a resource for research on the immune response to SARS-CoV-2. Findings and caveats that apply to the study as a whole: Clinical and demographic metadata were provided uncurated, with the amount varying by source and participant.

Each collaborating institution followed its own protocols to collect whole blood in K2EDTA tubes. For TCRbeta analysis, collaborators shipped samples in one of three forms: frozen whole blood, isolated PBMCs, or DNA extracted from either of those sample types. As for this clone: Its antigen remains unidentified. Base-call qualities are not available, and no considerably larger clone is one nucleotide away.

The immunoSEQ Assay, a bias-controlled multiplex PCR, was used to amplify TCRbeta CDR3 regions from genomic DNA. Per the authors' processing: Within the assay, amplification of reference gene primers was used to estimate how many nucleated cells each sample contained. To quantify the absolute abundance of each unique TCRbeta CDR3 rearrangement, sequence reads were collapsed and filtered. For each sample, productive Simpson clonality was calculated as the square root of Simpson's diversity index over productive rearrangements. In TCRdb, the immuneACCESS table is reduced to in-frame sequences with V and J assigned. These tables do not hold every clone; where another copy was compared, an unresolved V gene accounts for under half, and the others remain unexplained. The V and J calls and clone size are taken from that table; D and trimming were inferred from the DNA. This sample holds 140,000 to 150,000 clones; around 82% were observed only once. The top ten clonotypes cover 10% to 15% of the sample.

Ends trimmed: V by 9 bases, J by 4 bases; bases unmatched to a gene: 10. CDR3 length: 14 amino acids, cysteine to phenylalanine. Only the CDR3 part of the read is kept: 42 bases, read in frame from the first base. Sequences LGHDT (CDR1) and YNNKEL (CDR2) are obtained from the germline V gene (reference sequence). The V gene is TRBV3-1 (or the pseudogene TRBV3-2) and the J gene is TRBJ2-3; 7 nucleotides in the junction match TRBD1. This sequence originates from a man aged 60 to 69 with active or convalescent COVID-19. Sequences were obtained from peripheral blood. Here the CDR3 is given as CASEVGGRADTQYF. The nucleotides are TGTGCCAGTGAGGTAGGGGGCAGGGCAGATACGCAGTATTTT.